The rows below give T cell receptor beta chains drawn from one sample of a study of immune aging and cytomegalovirus after organ transplant. Their specific antigens are unknown. A single record per CDR3 protein comes from TCRdb applying MiXCR to the single-cell sequencing reads. Of around 21,000 distinct CDR3 sequences listed, just over 35% are singletons. Specimen: CMV peptide-activated CD4+ and CD8+ T cells sorted from blood, collected at five time points, pooled. These receptors were collected from a female donor who had a heart transplant and CMV viremia. CDR3s include the opening cysteine and the closing phenylalanine or tryptophan. The order of the fields is D gene, J gene, V gene, CDR3 length, clone size, CDR3 DNA, CDR3 protein. A D gene is named only where the DNA matches it firmly. Clone size is given for some rows only: seen once, a few or many times, or a class if the clone is expanded.

- TRBJ1-1 TRBV30 13 - TGTGCCTGGGGCGGTGGGGACTTTACTGAAGCTTTCTTT CAWGGGDFTEAFF
TRBD1 TRBJ2-2 TRBV9 15 - TGTGCCAGCAGCGTAGAGACAGGGCGAACCGGGGAGCTGTTTTTT CASSVETGRTGELFF
- TRBJ2-7 TRBV20-1 14 - TGCAGTGCTAGGAAAGGGGGAGGAGCTCTCGAGCAGTACTTC CSARKGGGALEQYF
- TRBJ1-6 TRBV30 17 - TGTGCCTGGAGTGTCGGTCTGGATTGGCCAAACAATTCACCCCTCCACTTT CAWSVGLDWPNNSPLHF
- TRBJ2-1 TRBV3-1 14 - TGTGCCAGCAGCAGCCCCTGGGGGGACAATGAGCAGTTCTTC CASSSPWGDNEQFF
TRBD1 TRBJ1-1 TRBV10-3 13 - TGTGCCATCAGTGATCGGGACAGGGTTGGAGCTTTCTTT CAISDRDRVGAFF
- TRBJ2-7 TRBV13 14 - TGTGCCAGCAGCTTCCGGACTAATAGCCACGAGCAGTACTTC CASSFRTNSHEQYF
TRBD1 TRBJ2-5 TRBV12-3/TRBV12-4 16 few TGTGCCAGCAGCCTGGGGGGACAGGGGTTTGGAGAGACCCAGTACTTC CASSLGGQGFGETQYF
- TRBJ1-1 TRBV5-1 13 many TGCGCCAGCAGCGTAAGGGGAGACACTGAAGCTTTCTTT CASSVRGDTEAFF
TRBD1 TRBJ1-2 TRBV27 16 few TGTGCCAGCAGTTCGTTCGGGACAGGGGTCACATATGGCTACACCTTC CASSSFGTGVTYGYTF
TRBD1 TRBJ1-1 TRBV28 15 many TGTGCCAGCAGACAGACAGGGGGTATGAACACTGAAGCTTTCTTT CASRQTGGMNTEAFF
- TRBJ1-6 TRBV5-1 14 few TGCGCCAGCAGTCTGGACAGCTATAATTCACCCCTCCACTTT CASSLDSYNSPLHF
- TRBJ2-2 TRBV6-5 12 - TGTGCTAGCAGTCGGAGGCAGGGGGAGCTGTTTTTT CASSRRQGELFF
TRBD2 TRBJ2-1 TRBV6-2/TRBV6-3 17 - TGTGCCAGCAGTTACGCGAGGCTAGCGGGGGCCTTCAATGAGCAGTTCTTC CASSYARLAGAFNEQFF
- TRBJ2-3 TRBV14 14 medium-sized TGTGCCAGCAGCCAAAAGACTAGGGTGGATACGCAGTATTTT CASSQKTRVDTQYF
- TRBJ2-1 TRBV27 14 many TGTGCCAGCAGTTTAGTCGGACTGACGGGTGAGCAGTTCTTC CASSLVGLTGEQFF
- TRBJ1-2 TRBV6-6 16 few TGTGCCAGCAGTCCCCCACCCGGGACTCATCTGGGAGGCTACACCTTC CASSPPPGTHLGGYTF
- TRBJ1-4 TRBV12-3/TRBV12-4 14 many TGTGCCAGCAGGGCAGGGGCTGTAAATGAAAAACTGTTTTTT CASRAGAVNEKLFF
- TRBJ1-1 TRBV6-1 13 many TGTGCCAGCAGTGATTCACAGGGATCTGAAGCTTTCTTT CASSDSQGSEAFF
TRBD1 TRBJ2-7 TRBV5-1 15 medium-sized TGCGCCAGCAGCTACTCGGGACAGGGGACCTACGAGCAGTACTTC CASSYSGQGTYEQYF
- TRBJ2-4 TRBV2 13 - TGTGCCAGCAGTGAACGTCTAAGGGACATTCAGTACTTC CASSERLRDIQYF
- TRBJ2-7 TRBV10-3 16 medium-sized TGTGCCATCAGTGAGTCAGGGGGGGAGTCTGACTTTCGGCAGTACTTC CAISESGGESDFRQYF
- TRBJ1-2 TRBV5-5 14 - TGTGCCAGCAGCTTTCGGGGGTCGGGGTATGGCTACACCTTC CASSFRGSGYGYTF
TRBD1 TRBJ1-2 TRBV20-1 13 - TGCAGTGCTAAACAGGGGTGGGGATCTGGCTACACCTTC CSAKQGWGSGYTF
- TRBJ1-1 TRBV30 11 - TGTGCCTGGAGTGTCGTTCCTGAAGCTTTCTTT CAWSVVPEAFF
TRBD1 TRBJ1-1 TRBV20-1 12 medium-sized TGCAGTGCCAGACAGGGAGACACTGAAGCTTTCTTT CSARQGDTEAFF
- TRBJ1-6 TRBV7-2 17 - TGTGCCAGCGGGGCGCGGGACGCCGGGCGTTATAATTCACCCCTCCACTTT CASGARDAGRYNSPLHF
TRBD1 TRBJ2-7 TRBV4-3 17 - TGCGCCAGCAGCCAAGATCGTCGTGGCAGGGGGCAGGGCGAGCAGTACTTC CASSQDRRGRGQGEQYF
TRBD1 TRBJ2-7 TRBV2 14 many TGTGCCAGCAAGAGACAGGGTGGGGTCTACGAGCAGTACTTC CASKRQGGVYEQYF
- TRBJ2-3 TRBV4-3 15 - TGCGCCAGCAGCGGACGGGACACCGGCACAGATACGCAGTATTTT CASSGRDTGTDTQYF
- TRBJ1-4 TRBV6-5 13 - TGTGCCAGCAGCCTCCGGGGAAATGAAAAACTGTTTTTT CASSLRGNEKLFF
- TRBJ2-5 TRBV5-5 12 many TGTGCCAGCAGCTTACACGGGGAGACCCAGTACTTC CASSLHGETQYF
- TRBJ2-3 TRBV9 13 - TGTGCCAGCAGCGTAGCCCGCACAGATACGCAGTATTTT CASSVARTDTQYF
TRBD1 TRBJ2-5 TRBV7-8 12 medium-sized TGTGCCAGCAGTACAGGGGAAGAGACCCAGTACTTC CASSTGEETQYF
- TRBJ2-7 TRBV4-2 15 - TGTGCCAGCTGCCCCACCTCGGGAGCGGTTAATGAGCAGTACTTC CASCPTSGAVNEQYF
- TRBJ2-7 TRBV27 14 few TGTGCCAGCAGTTTAGGCCTCCCGCCGGCCGAGCAGTACTTC CASSLGLPPAEQYF
TRBD2 TRBJ2-1 TRBV20-1 15 many TGCAGTGCCGGGACTAGCGGGAGCTCCTACAATGAGCAGTTCTTC CSAGTSGSSYNEQFF
- TRBJ1-1 TRBV21-1 21 many TGTGCCAGCGTCGAATTCCCACCCGGGGAAAAGGTACGGGGTTTGGTCACTGAAGCTTTCTTT CASVEFPPGEKVRGLVTEAFF
- TRBJ2-5 TRBV9 15 few TGTGCCAGCAGCGTAGGAGGTTTGGTAGCGGAGACCCAGTACTTC CASSVGGLVAETQYF
- TRBJ1-1 TRBV5-1 14 - TGCGCCAGCAGCGGGGACGCGGGAACAACTGAAGCTTTCTTT CASSGDAGTTEAFF
- TRBJ2-5 TRBV18 14 medium-sized TGTGCCAGCTCACATGGTCCAGGAAGAGAGACCCAGTACTTC CASSHGPGRETQYF
- TRBJ2-7 TRBV14 16 few TGTGCCGGCAGCCAGGCTCTAGCGCTGAGCTCCTACGAGCAGTACTTC CAGSQALALSSYEQYF
TRBD2 TRBJ2-1 TRBV28 13 few TGTGCCAGCAGTAGCGGGGCATACAATGAGCAGTTCTTC CASSSGAYNEQFF
- TRBJ2-1 TRBV20-1 16 - TGCGGTGCACTGGACTGCGAAACGAGCCCCTACAATGAGCAGTTCTTC CGALDCETSPYNEQFF
- TRBJ1-2 TRBV7-9 15 many TGTGCCAGCAGCCAGACGCCCGATGGGGGCTATGGCTACACCTTC CASSQTPDGGYGYTF
TRBD1 TRBJ2-7 TRBV25-1 15 few TGTGCCAGCAGTGCCGACAGGGGGCGGCGAGGGGAGCAGTACTTC CASSADRGRRGEQYF
- TRBJ2-3 TRBV9 13 - TGTGCCAGCAGCCCCGGGGGCTTCGATACGCAGTATTTT CASSPGGFDTQYF
- TRBJ2-7 TRBV29-1 13 - TGCAGCGTCCACCATTCGGGGCGATCCGAGCAGTACTTC CSVHHSGRSEQYF